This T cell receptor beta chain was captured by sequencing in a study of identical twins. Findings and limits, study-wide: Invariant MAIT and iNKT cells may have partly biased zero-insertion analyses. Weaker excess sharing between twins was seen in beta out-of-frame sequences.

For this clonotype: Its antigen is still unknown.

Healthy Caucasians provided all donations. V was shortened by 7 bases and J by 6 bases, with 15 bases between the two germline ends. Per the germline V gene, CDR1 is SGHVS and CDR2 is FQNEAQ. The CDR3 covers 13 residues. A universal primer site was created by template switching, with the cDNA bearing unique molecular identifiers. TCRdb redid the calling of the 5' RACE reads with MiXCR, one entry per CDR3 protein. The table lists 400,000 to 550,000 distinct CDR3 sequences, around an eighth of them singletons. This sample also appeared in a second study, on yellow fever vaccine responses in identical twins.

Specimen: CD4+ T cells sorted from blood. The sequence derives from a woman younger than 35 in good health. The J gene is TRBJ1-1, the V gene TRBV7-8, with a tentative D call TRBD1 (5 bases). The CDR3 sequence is CASNTMKGSEAFF. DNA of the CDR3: TGTGCCAGCAACACCATGAAGGGGTCTGAAGCTTTCTTT.